This note documents a single TCR beta chain sequence. Its antigen is as yet unknown. The germline CDR1 and CDR2 sequences are MNHEY and SVGAGI. The CDR3 consists of 15 residues. Losses at the gene ends were 5 bases for V and 7 bases for J; bases not matched to a gene: 7. The data originate from a study of cytomegalovirus exposure and HLA in healthy donors. As for the study in general: HLA-typed donors were the source of about 85 million unique TCRs, which an early data release held.

PCR employed 60 Vbeta and 13 Jbeta primers. Generated by immunoSEQ multiplex PCR, the TCRdb table keeps only in-frame clones and is missing some. There are some 76,000 clones in the sample; 78% occur only once, and about 9.5% lies in the top ten. Though nominally healthy at sampling, donors likely had unrecorded immune exposures. Study-wide results and limits: Excluded: some indistinguishable V segments such as TRBV6-2 and TRBV6-3. More clonal expansion characterized HLA-associated TCR beta chains than equally common others in a later analysis.

This TCR derives from a woman aged 40-49 years in good health and CMV-seropositive. This chain joins TRBV6-5 and TRBJ2-1; TRBD2 matches 11 bases. The sequencing input was PBMCs. The CDR3 protein is CASSPLAGGRNEQFF. In nucleotides, the CDR3 is TGTGCCAGCAGTCCCCTAGCGGGGGGACGTAATGAGCAGTTCTTC.